A single count supports the clone carrying this T cell receptor (beta chain). Its antigen is unidentified. Profiled with immunoSEQ multiplex PCR; TCRdb holds only in-frame clones, not every one. The repertoire holds about 15,000 clones, with approximately 85% as singletons. These data belong to a study of follicular helper T cells after annual influenza vaccination. Study results and caveats: Change in circulating plasmablasts correlated with ICOS+CD38+ cTfh clonality change.

Time point reported: 2014-2015 season, pre-vaccination. Germline V lookup: CDR1 MDHEN, CDR2 SYDVKM. The CDR3 contains 12 residues. V lost 6 bases and J lost 3, with 6 bases in between. This chain connects TRBV28 to TRBJ1-3, with D unclear. The starting material was CXCR5- memory CD4+ T cells sorted from blood, obtained on the day of influenza vaccination. This sequence originates from an adult who received the influenza vaccine. The CDR3 sequence: CASRGDGNTIYF. The CDR3 DNA is TGTGCCAGCAGGGGAGATGGAAACACCATATATTTT. Full variable domain (remainder filled in from reference TRBV28 and TRBJ1-3): DVKVTQSSRYLVKRTGEKVFLECVQDMDHENMFWYRQDPGLGLRLIYFSYDVKMKEKGDIPEGYSVSREKKERFSLILESASTNQTSMYLCASRGDGNTIYFGEGSWLTVV.